This T cell receptor beta chain comes out of a study of cytomegalovirus exposure and HLA in healthy donors. Study as a whole: Later analysis reported that the 120 or so validation repertoires shared the platform of the approximately 670 first-cohort repertoires.

Profiled with immunoSEQ multiplex PCR; TCRdb holds only in-frame clones, not every one. The sample has approximately 160,000 clones; approximately 80% are singletons. In this sample, this clone turned up a few times. V lost 2 bases to trimming and J lost 3 bases, with 7 bases between them. CDR3 length equals 12 residues. The V gene's germline CDR1 is GTSNPN and CDR2 SVGIG (reference sequence). Sequences were obtained from PBMCs. The sequence was obtained from a man aged 25-45 years in good health and CMV-seropositive. The chain couples TRBV30 to TRBJ1-1; no reliable D call. The CDR3 spells CAWSPGYTEAFF. The DNA of the CDR3 is TGTGCCTGGAGTCCGGGTTACACTGAAGCTTTCTTT. The entire variable domain, with the rest obtained from reference TRBV30 and TRBJ1-1, is as follows: SQTIHQWPATLVQPVGSPLSLECTVEGTSNPNLYWYRQAAGRGLQLLFYSVGIGQISSEVPQNLSASRPQDRQFILSSKKLLLSDSGFYLCAWSPGYTEAFFGQGTRLTVV.